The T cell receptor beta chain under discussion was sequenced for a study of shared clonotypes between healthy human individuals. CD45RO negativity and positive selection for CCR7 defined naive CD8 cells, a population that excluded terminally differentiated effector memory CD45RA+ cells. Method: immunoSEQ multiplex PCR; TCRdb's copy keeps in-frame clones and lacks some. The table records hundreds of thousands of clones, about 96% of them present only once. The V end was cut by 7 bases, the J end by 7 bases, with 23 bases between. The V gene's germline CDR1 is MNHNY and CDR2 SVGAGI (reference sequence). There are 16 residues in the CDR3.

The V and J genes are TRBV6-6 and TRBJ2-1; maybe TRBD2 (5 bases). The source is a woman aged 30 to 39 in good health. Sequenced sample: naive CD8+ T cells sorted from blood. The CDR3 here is CASIDTNPGNGNEQFF. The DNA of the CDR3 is TGTGCCAGCATCGACACGAATCCCGGGAATGGGAATGAGCAGTTCTTC.